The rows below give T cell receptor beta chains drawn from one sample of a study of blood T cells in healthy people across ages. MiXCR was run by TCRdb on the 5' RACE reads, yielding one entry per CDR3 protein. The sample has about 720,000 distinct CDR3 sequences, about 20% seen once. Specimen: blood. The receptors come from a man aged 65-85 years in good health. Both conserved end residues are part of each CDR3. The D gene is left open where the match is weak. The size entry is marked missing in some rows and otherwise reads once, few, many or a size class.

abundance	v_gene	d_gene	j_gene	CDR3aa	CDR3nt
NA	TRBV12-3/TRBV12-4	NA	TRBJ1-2	CASSQYIYGYTF	TGTGCCAGCAGCCAATACATCTATGGCTACACCTTC
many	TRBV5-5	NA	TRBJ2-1	CASSLTESSYNEQFF	TGTGCCAGCAGCTTGACAGAGAGCTCCTACAATGAGCAGTTCTTC
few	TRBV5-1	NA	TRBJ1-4	CASCLGSGQATNEKLFF	TGCGCCAGCTGCCTGGGTTCGGGGCAGGCAACTAATGAAAAACTGTTTTTT
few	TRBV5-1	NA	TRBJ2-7	CASSPREYHPYEQYF	TGCGCCAGCAGCCCCCGGGAGTATCACCCCTACGAGCAGTACTTC
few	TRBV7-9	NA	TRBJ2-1	CASSAGIEQFF	TGTGCCAGCAGCGCGGGTATTGAGCAGTTCTTC
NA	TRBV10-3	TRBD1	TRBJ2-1	CAIRDSDRPSGEQFF	TGTGCCATCAGGGATTCGGACAGGCCCTCGGGTGAGCAGTTCTTC
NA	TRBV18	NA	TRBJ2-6	CASSPQGNSGANVLTF	TGTGCCAGCTCACCACAGGGCAACTCTGGGGCCAACGTCCTGACTTTC
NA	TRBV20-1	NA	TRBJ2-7	CSALVGASSYEQYF	TGCAGTGCCCTAGTAGGGGCGAGCTCCTACGAGCAGTACTTC
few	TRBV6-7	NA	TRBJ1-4	CARSLSFRRTNEKLFF	TGTGCCAGGTCATTGTCATTCCGGAGGACTAATGAAAAACTGTTTTTT
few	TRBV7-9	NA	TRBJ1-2	CASSFGARGYTF	TGTGCCAGCAGCTTCGGTGCGCGGGGCTACACCTTC
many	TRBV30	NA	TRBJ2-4	CAWSVGLAKNIQYF	TGTGCCTGGAGTGTAGGCCTAGCCAAAAACATTCAGTACTTC
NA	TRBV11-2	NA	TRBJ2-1	CASSLDILIYNEQFF	TGTGCCAGCAGCTTAGACATCTTAATCTACAATGAGCAGTTCTTC
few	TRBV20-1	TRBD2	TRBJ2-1	CSASKGLAGVFNEQFF	TGCAGTGCTAGCAAAGGACTAGCGGGAGTTTTCAATGAGCAGTTCTTC
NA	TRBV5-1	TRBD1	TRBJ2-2	CASSRTQGGNTGELFF	TGCGCCAGCAGCAGGACACAGGGGGGTAACACCGGGGAGCTGTTTTTT
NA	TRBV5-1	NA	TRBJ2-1	CASSADPSSHNEQFF	TGCGCCAGCAGCGCAGACCCGAGCTCCCACAATGAGCAGTTCTTC
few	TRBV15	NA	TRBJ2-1	CATSREVAAYNEQFF	TGTGCCACCAGCAGAGAAGTAGCGGCTTACAATGAGCAGTTCTTC
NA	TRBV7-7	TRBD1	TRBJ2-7	CASSRDRGTFEQYF	TGTGCTAGCAGCCGAGACAGGGGGACCTTCGAGCAGTACTTC
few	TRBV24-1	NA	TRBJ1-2	CATGANYGYTF	TGTGCCACCGGAGCGAACTATGGCTACACCTTC
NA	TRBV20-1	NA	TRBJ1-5	CSAPPGVGQPQHF	TGCAGTGCGCCGCCGGGGGTCGGGCAGCCCCAGCATTTT
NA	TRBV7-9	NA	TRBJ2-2	CASSFLGELFF	TGTGCCAGCAGCTTCTTGGGGGAGCTGTTTTTT
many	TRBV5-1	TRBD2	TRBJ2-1	CASSLTSGGYNEQFF	TGCGCCAGCAGCCTAACTAGCGGGGGCTACAATGAGCAGTTCTTC
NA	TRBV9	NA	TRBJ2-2	CASSVGGRAHTGELFF	TGTGCCAGCAGCGTAGGCGGCAGGGCCCACACCGGGGAGCTGTTTTTT
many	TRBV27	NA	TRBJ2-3	CASTGRTDTQYF	TGTGCCAGCACCGGTCGCACAGATACGCAGTATTTT
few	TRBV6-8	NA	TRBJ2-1	CASEMGGAQPYNEQFF	TGTGCCAGCGAAATGGGGGGGGCTCAACCCTACAATGAGCAGTTCTTC
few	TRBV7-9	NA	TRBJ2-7	CASHDGYEQYF	TGTGCCAGCCATGACGGGTACGAGCAGTACTTC
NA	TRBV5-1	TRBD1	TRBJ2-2	CAGRQGANTGELFF	TGCGCCGGCAGACAGGGGGCGAACACCGGGGAGCTGTTTTTT
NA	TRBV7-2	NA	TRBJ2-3	CASSVAGTPEQYF	TGTGCCAGCAGTGTCGCCGGGACTCCAGAGCAGTATTTT
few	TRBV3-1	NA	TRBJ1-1	CASSQILGTEAFF	TGTGCCAGCAGCCAAATACTAGGCACTGAAGCTTTCTTT
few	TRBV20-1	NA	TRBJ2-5	CSASFGTETQYF	TGCAGTGCTAGTTTCGGGACAGAGACCCAGTACTTC
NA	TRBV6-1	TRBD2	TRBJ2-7	CASSGTSGAFSYEQYF	TGTGCCAGCAGTGGAACTAGCGGGGCATTCTCCTACGAGCAGTACTTC
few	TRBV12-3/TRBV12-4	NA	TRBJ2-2	CASSPLGVGGELFF	TGTGCCAGCAGCCCCCTAGGGGTGGGCGGGGAGCTGTTTTTT
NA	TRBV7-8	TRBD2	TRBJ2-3	CASSDRLAGVRDTQYF	TGTGCCAGCAGCGACCGACTAGCGGGAGTGAGGGATACGCAGTATTTT
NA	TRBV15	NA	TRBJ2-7	CATRSVQAYEQYF	TGTGCCACCAGAAGTGTACAGGCCTACGAGCAGTACTTC
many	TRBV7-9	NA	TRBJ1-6	CASSLRQNNSPLHF	TGTGCCAGCAGCTTACGTCAGAATAATTCACCCCTCCACTTT
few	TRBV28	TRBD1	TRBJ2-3	CASSLSLRGPTDTQYF	TGTGCCAGCAGTCTCTCCCTAAGGGGGCCCACAGATACGCAGTATTTT
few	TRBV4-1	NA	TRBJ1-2	CASSQGLGGAFELF	TGCGCCAGCAGCCAAGGGTTGGGGGGGGCTTTCGAACTTTTC
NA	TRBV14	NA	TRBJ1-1	CASSASRNSNTEAFF	TGTGCCAGCAGCGCGTCCAGAAATAGTAACACTGAAGCTTTCTTT
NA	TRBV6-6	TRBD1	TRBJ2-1	CASRIDRENEQFF	TGTGCCAGCAGGATTGACAGGGAAAATGAGCAGTTCTTC
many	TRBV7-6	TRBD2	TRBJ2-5	CASSLVAGEETQYF	TGTGCCAGCAGCTTAGTAGCGGGGGAAGAGACCCAGTACTTC
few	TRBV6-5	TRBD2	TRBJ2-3	CASSSTPTSGGPDTQYF	TGTGCCAGCAGTTCCACCCCGACTAGCGGGGGGCCGGATACGCAGTATTTT
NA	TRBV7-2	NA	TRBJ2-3	CASSLGGITQYF	TGTGCCAGCAGCTTAGGAGGAATTACGCAGTATTTT
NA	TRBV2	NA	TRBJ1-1	CASIQVQPAFF	TGTGCCAGCATCCAGGTACAGCCCGCTTTCTTT